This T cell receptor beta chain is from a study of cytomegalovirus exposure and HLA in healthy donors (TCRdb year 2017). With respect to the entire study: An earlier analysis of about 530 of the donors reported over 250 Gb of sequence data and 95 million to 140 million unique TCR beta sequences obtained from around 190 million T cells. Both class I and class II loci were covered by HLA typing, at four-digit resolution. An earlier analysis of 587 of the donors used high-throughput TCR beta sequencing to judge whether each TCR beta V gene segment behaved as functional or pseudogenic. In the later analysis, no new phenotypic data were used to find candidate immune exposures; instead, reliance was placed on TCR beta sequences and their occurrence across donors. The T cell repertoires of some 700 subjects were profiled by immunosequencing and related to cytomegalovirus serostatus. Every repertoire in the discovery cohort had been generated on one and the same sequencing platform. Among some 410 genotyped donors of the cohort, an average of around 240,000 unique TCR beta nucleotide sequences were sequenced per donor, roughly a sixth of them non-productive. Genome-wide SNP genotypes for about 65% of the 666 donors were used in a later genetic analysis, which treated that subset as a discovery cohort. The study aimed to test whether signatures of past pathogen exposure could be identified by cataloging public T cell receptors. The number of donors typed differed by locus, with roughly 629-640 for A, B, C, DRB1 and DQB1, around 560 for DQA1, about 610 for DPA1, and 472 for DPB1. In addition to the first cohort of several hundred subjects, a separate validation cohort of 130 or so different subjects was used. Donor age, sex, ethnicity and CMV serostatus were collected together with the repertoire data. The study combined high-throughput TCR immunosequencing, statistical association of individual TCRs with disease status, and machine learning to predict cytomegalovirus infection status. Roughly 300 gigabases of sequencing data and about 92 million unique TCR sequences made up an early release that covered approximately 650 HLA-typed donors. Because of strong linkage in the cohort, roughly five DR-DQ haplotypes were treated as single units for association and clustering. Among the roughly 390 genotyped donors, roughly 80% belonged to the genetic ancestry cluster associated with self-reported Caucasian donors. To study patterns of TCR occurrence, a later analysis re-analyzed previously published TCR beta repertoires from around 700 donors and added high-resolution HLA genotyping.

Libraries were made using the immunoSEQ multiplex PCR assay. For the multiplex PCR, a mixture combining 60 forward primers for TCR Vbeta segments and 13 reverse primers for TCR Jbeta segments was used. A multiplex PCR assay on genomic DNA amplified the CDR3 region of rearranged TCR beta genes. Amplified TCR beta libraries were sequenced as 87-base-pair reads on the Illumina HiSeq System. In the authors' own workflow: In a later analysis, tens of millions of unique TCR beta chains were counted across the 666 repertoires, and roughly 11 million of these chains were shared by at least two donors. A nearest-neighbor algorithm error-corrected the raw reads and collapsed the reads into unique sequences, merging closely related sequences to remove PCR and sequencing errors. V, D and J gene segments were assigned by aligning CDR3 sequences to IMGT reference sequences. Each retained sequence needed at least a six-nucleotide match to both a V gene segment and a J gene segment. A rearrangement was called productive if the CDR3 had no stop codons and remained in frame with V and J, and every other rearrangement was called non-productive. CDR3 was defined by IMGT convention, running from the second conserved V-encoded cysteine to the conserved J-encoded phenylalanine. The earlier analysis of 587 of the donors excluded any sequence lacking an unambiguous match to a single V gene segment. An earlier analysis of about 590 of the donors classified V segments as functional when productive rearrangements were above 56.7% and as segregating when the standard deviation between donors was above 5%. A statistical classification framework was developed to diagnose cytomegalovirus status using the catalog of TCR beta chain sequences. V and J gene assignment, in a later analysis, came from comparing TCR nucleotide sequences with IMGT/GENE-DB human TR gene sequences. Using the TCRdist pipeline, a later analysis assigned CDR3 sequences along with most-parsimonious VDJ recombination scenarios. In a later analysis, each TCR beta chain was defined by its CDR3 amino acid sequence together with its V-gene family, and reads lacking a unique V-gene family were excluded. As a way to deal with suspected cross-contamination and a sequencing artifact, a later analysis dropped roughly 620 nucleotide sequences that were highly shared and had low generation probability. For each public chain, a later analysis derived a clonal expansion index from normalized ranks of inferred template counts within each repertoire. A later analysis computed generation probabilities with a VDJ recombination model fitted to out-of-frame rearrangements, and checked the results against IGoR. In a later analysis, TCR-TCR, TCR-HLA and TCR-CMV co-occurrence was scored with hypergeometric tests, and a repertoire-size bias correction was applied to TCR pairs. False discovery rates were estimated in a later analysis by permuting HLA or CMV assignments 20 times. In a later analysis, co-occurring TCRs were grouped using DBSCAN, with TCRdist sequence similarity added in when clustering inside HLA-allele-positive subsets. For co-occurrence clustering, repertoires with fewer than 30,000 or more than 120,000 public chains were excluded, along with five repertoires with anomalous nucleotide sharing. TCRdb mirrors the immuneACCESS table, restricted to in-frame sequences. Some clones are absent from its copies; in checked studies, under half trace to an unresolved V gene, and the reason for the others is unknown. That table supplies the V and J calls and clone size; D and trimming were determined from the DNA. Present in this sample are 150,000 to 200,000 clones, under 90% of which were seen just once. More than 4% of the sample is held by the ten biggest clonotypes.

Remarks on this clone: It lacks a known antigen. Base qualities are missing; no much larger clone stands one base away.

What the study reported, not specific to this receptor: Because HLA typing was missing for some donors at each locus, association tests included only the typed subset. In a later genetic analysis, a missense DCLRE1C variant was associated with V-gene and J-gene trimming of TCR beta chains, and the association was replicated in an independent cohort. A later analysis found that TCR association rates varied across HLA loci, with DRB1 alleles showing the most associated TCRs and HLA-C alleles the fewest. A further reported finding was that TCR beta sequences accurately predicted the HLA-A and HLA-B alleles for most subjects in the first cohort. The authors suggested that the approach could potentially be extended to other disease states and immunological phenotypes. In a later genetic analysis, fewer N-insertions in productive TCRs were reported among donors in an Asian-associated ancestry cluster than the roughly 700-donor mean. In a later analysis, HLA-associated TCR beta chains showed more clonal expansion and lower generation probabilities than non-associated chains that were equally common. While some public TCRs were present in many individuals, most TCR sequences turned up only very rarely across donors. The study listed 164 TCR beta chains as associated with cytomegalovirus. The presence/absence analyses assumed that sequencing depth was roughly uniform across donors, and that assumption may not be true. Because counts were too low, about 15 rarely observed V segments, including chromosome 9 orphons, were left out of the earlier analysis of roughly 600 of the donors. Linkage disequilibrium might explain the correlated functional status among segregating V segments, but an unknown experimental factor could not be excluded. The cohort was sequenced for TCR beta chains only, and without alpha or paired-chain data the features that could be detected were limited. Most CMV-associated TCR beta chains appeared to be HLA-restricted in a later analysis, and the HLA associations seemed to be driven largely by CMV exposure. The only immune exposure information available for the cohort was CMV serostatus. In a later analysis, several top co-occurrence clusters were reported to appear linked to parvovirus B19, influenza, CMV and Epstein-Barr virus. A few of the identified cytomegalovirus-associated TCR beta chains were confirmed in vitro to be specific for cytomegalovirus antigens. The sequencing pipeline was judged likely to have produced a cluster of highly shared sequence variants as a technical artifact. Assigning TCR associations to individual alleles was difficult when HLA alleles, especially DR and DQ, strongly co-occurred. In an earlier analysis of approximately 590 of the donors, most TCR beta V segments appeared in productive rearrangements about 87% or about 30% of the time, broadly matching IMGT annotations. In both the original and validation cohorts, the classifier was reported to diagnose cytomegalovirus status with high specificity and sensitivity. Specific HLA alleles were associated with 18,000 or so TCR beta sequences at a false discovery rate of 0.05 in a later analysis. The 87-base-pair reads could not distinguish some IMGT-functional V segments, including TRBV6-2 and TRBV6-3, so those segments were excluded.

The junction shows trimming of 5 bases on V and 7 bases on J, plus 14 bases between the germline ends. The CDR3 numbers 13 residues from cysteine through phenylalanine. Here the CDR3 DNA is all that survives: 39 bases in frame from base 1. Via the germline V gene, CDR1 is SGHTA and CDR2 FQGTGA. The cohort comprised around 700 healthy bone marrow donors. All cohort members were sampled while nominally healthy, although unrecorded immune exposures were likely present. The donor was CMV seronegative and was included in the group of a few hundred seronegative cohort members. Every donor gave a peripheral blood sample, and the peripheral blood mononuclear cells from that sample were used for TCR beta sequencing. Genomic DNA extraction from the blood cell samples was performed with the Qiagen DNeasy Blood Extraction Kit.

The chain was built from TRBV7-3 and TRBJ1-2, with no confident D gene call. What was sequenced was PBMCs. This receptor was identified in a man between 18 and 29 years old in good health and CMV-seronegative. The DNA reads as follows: TGTGCCAGCAGCCCCACCCCGCAGGTTGGCTACACCTTC. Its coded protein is CASSPTPQVGYTF. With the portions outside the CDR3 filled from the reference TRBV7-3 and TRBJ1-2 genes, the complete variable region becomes GAGVSQTPSNKVTEKGKYVELRCDPISGHTALYWYRQSLGQGPEFLIYFQGTGAADDSGLPNDRFFAVRPEGSVSTLKIQRTERGDSAVYLCASSPTPQVGYTFGSGTRLTVV.